This T cell receptor beta chain was recorded in a study of response to subunit inactivated influenza vaccine. The study, taken as a whole, reports: Researchers suggested that each seasonal influenza vaccination recruits few new T cells.

TCRdb reprocessed the RT-PCR reads with MiXCR, giving one entry per CDR3 protein. The sample consists of almost 250,000 distinct CDR3 sequences, 9% to 15% of them appearing once. Turning to this clonotype: Its antigen is unidentified.

In germline, CDR1 is SGHRS, CDR2 YFSETQ. The CDR3 loop spans 13 amino acids. V lost 0 bases and J lost 2, with 5 bases in between. The clonotype was recovered from a man aged 50-59 years who received an inactivated influenza vaccine. This chain links TRBV5-1 with TRBJ1-2; unclear D gene. The starting material was non-naive T cells sorted from PBMCs, obtained approximately 15 days before vaccination. The CDR3 bases are TGCGCCAGCAGCTTGGACTTCAACTATGGCTACACCTTC. Protein: CASSLDFNYGYTF. The whole variable domain, remainder taken from reference TRBV5-1 and TRBJ1-2, is KAGVTQTPRYLIKTRGQQVTLSCSPISGHRSVSWYQQTPGQGLQFLFEYFSETQRNKGNFPGRFSGRQFSNSRSEMNVSTLELGDSALYLCASSLDFNYGYTFGSGTRLTVV.